The 2 T cell receptor beta chains reported below all come from one sample, sequenced in a study of Ad26.COV2.S vaccination and SARS-CoV-2 variants (dated by TCRdb to about 2021). Library generation was performed with the immunoSEQ multiplex PCR assay. In TCRdb, the immuneACCESS table is reduced to in-frame sequences with V and J assigned. These tables do not hold every clone; where another copy was compared, an unresolved V gene accounts for under half, and the others remain unexplained. The sample contains about 330,000 clones, around 90% of them found a single time. The ten largest clonotypes hold about 5% of the sample. The treatment or condition label for this specimen denotes: about 20 received Ad26.COV2.S at low or high dose, single or two shots; a few received placebo; per-sample allocation not given. For vaccine and placebo recipients, repertoires were sequenced using samples collected on day 63 after the first injection.

The sequencing used peripheral blood, collected in a trial of Ad26.COV2.S vaccine versus placebo. Receptors originate from a person between 18 and 65 years old who received the Ad26.COV2.S COVID-19 vaccine or a placebo.

The J gene is TRBJ1-2, the V gene TRBV10-3; no clear D gene. The CDR3 sequence is 13 residues long. The ends were cut back, 10 bases at V and 8 bases at J, with 20 bases in the middle. Germline-derived CDR1 and CDR2 are ENHRY and SYGVKD. CDR3 sequence: CATTTLPYEGYTF. The CDR3 DNA is TGTGCCACAACGACCCTACCCTATGAAGGCTACACCTTC.

The V call is TRBV27, the J call TRBJ2-3, with a weak D call TRBD2 (5 bases). The CDR3 consists of 15 residues. V was pared by 7 bases and J by 2 bases, with 16 bases between. CDR1 is MNHEY and CDR2 is SMNVEV in the germline V gene (reference sequence). In DNA form, the CDR3 reads TGTGCCAGCACTGGACTCGGAGTCCACACAGATACGCAGTATTTT. Translating it yields CASTGLGVHTDTQYF.